A selection of T cell receptor beta chains follows, all from one sample in a study of blood T cell repertoires in COVID-19. Libraries were prepared by immunoSEQ multiplex PCR; TCRdb keeps only in-frame clonotypes and omits some of them. The sample consists of 150,000 to 200,000 clones, approximately 80% of them appearing once. Specimen: peripheral blood. The receptors derive from a woman aged 40 to 50 with COVID-19, enrolled during active disease. Each CDR3 is given with its conserved first and last residue. The D gene is left open where the match is weak. Expanded clones are given a class, and other clones once, few, many or no size at all.

V	J	length	D	size	CDR3	DNA
TRBV25-1	TRBJ1-6	10	-	-	CASSELGSPF	TGTGCCAGCAGTGAATTAGGTAGCCCCTTT
TRBV19	TRBJ2-7	14	TRBD1	once	CASSIGTGSYEQYF	TGTGCCAGTAGTATTGGGACAGGTAGCTACGAGCAGTACTTC
TRBV6-5	TRBJ1-1	14	-	-	CASIIDRRNSQAFF	TGTGCCAGCATTATAGACAGGAGAAATTCTCAAGCTTTCTTT
TRBV2	TRBJ2-3	12	-	once	CASRPHPDTQYF	TGTGCCAGCAGGCCACATCCAGATACGCAGTATTTT
TRBV4-2	TRBJ2-1	15	TRBD2	-	CASSQEGLAANEQFF	TGTGCCAGCAGCCAAGAGGGACTAGCGGCCAATGAGCAGTTCTTC
TRBV5-1	TRBJ1-4	14	TRBD1	-	CASSPQGGGEKLFF	TGCGCCAGCAGCCCCCAGGGGGGCGGAGAAAAACTGTTTTTT
TRBV7-2	TRBJ2-2	13	TRBD1	-	CASRGGGTGELFF	TGTGCCAGCAGAGGGGGCGGCACCGGGGAGCTGTTTTTT
TRBV2	TRBJ1-3	16	TRBD1	-	CASRFRDRGLGNTIYF	TGTGCCAGCCGCTTCCGGGACAGGGGACTTGGAAACACCATATATTTT
TRBV6-2/TRBV6-3	TRBJ2-7	16	TRBD2	few	CASSYSLLAVSYEQYF	TGTGCCAGCAGTTACTCGTTACTAGCGGTCTCCTACGAGCAGTACTTC
TRBV12-3/TRBV12-4	TRBJ1-2	13	TRBD1	few	CASSSRDRGRYTF	TGTGCCAGCAGTTCCCGGGACAGGGGTCGCTACACCTTC
TRBV7-9	TRBJ1-5	14	-	once	CASSIDRLDQPQHF	TGTGCCAGCAGCATTGACAGGTTAGACCAGCCCCAGCATTTT
TRBV5-6	TRBJ2-7	12	-	once	CASSLDRDEQYF	TGTGCCAGCAGCTTGGATCGGGACGAGCAGTACTTC
TRBV7-8	TRBJ1-3	18	TRBD1	-	CASSAGQGADGSGNTIYF	TGTGCCAGCAGCGCGGGACAGGGGGCGGACGGGTCTGGAAACACCATATATTTT
TRBV5-1	TRBJ2-2	15	-	-	CASSFRGTNTGELFF	TGCGCCAGCAGCTTCCGGGGGACGAACACCGGGGAGCTGTTTTTT
TRBV27	TRBJ1-5	14	TRBD1	-	CASSYRGGNQPQHF	TGTGCCAGCAGCTACAGGGGTGGGAATCAGCCCCAGCATTTT
TRBV4-2	TRBJ1-4	17	-	-	CASSQVGQGIADEKLFF	TGTGCCAGCAGCCAAGTGGGGCAGGGGATTGCTGATGAAAAACTGTTTTTT
TRBV28	TRBJ1-6	13	-	-	CARRPAGNSPLHF	TGTGCCCGGAGGCCGGCGGGTAATTCACCCCTCCACTTT
TRBV27	TRBJ2-7	14	-	-	CATAWQQGSYEQYF	TGTGCCACCGCTTGGCAACAGGGAAGCTACGAGCAGTACTTC
TRBV27	TRBJ2-7	12	-	-	CASSRPAGEQYF	TGTGCCAGCAGTCGTCCAGCAGGCGAGCAGTACTTC
TRBV29-1	TRBJ2-7	14	TRBD1	-	CSVEGGQGAYEQYF	TGCAGCGTTGAGGGGGGACAGGGAGCCTACGAGCAGTACTTC
TRBV7-8	TRBJ1-2	12	-	-	CASSLTSSGYTF	TGTGCCAGCAGCCTGACTTCGAGCGGCTACACCTTC
TRBV5-1	TRBJ2-1	13	TRBD1	-	CASGTGIYNEQFF	TGCGCCAGCGGGACAGGGATTTACAATGAGCAGTTCTTC
TRBV4-2	TRBJ2-2	16	-	-	CASSQDRQENTGELFF	TGTGCCAGCAGCCAAGATAGGCAGGAGAACACCGGGGAGCTGTTTTTT
TRBV7-9	TRBJ1-5	14	TRBD1	-	CASSLGQGNQPQHF	TGTGCCAGCAGCCTCGGACAGGGCAATCAGCCCCAGCATTTT
TRBV10-3	TRBJ1-2	16	TRBD1	-	CAISVFRDRGEKGYTF	TGTGCCATCAGTGTTTTCCGGGACAGGGGTGAAAAAGGCTACACCTTC
TRBV6-5	TRBJ1-2	16	-	once	CASSYGGSSYDYGYTF	TGTGCCAGCAGTTACGGAGGGTCCTCTTATGATTATGGCTACACCTTC
TRBV27	TRBJ2-3	15	TRBD2	-	CASSLPSGATDTQYF	TGTGCCAGCAGTTTACCTAGCGGGGCGACAGATACGCAGTATTTT
TRBV18	TRBJ1-1	14	-	-	CASSPNRANTEAFF	TGTGCCAGCTCACCGAACAGGGCGAACACTGAAGCTTTCTTT
TRBV25-1	TRBJ1-2	12	-	once	CASSLTSYGYTF	TGTGCCAGCAGTTTAACGAGCTATGGCTACACCTTC
TRBV29-1	TRBJ1-1	14	-	-	CSVEVRGKDTEAFF	TGCAGCGTTGAGGTGCGGGGGAAGGACACTGAAGCTTTCTTT
TRBV18	TRBJ1-1	14	-	-	CASSPAGGKSEAFF	TGTGCCAGCTCACCTGCGGGTGGGAAATCCGAAGCTTTCTTT
TRBV28	TRBJ1-2	12	-	-	CASNLRGYGYTF	TGTGCCAGCAACCTTCGGGGCTATGGCTACACCTTC
TRBV28	TRBJ2-7	12	-	-	CASSSDRYEQYF	TGTGCCAGCAGTTCCGACAGATACGAGCAGTACTTC
TRBV5-1	TRBJ1-4	15	TRBD1	-	CASSFGLTGPEKLFF	TGCGCCAGCAGCTTCGGCTTGACAGGGCCTGAAAAACTGTTTTTT
TRBV6-6	TRBJ2-3	12	-	-	CASTPGTDTQYF	TGTGCCAGCACACCAGGGACAGATACGCAGTATTTT
TRBV6-6	TRBJ2-7	13	-	-	CASSYFRDGEQYF	TGTGCCAGCAGTTACTTCAGGGATGGCGAGCAGTACTTC
TRBV5-1	TRBJ1-6	15	TRBD1	-	CASSLGDRGSSPLHF	TGCGCCAGCAGCTTGGGGGACAGGGGGAGCTCACCCCTCCACTTT
TRBV28	TRBJ1-2	15	-	-	CASSFGFPGNYGYTF	TGTGCCAGCAGTTTTGGTTTTCCGGGAAACTATGGCTACACCTTC
TRBV28	TRBJ1-6	14	-	-	CASSFSRSNSPLHF	TGTGCCAGCAGTTTTAGTCGGAGTAATTCACCCCTCCACTTT
TRBV7-3	TRBJ2-3	17	TRBD2	-	CASSFGTSGSPADTQYF	TGTGCCAGCAGCTTCGGGACTAGCGGTTCTCCCGCCGATACGCAGTATTTT
TRBV27	TRBJ1-2	15	TRBD1	-	CASSVRTGLGYGYTF	TGTGCCAGCAGCGTACGGACAGGGTTGGGCTATGGCTACACCTTC
TRBV7-6	TRBJ2-7	16	TRBD1	-	CASSRTPGQGAYEQYF	TGTGCCAGCAGCCGAACCCCGGGACAGGGGGCCTACGAGCAGTACTTC
TRBV27	TRBJ1-1	13	TRBD1	-	CAISRQGDTEAFF	TGTGCCATATCACGACAGGGAGACACTGAAGCTTTCTTT
TRBV2	TRBJ1-4	15	-	-	CASRRGTNPNEKLFF	TGTGCCAGCAGAAGAGGGACAAACCCCAATGAAAAACTGTTTTTT
TRBV27	TRBJ2-1	15	-	-	CASMLPGSSYNEQFF	TGTGCCAGCATGCTCCCCGGGTCCTCCTACAATGAGCAGTTCTTC
TRBV6-5	TRBJ1-1	12	-	-	CASSLTRGEAFF	TGTGCCAGCAGTCTCACCCGGGGAGAAGCTTTCTTT
TRBV5-1	TRBJ1-1	13	-	-	CASRGAVNTEAFF	TGCGCCAGCAGGGGGGCGGTGAACACTGAAGCTTTCTTT
TRBV12-3/TRBV12-4	TRBJ1-2	12	-	-	CASSGINYGYTF	TGTGCCAGCAGCGGGATTAACTATGGCTACACCTTC
TRBV7-3	TRBJ2-1	16	-	-	CASSVGTLGSYNEQFF	TGTGCCAGCAGCGTCGGGACACTTGGCTCCTACAATGAGCAGTTCTTC
TRBV9	TRBJ2-6	16	-	-	CASSATSGTGANVLTF	TGTGCCAGCAGCGCCACCTCAGGGACTGGGGCCAACGTCCTGACTTTC
TRBV15	TRBJ1-6	15	TRBD1	once	CATSKHKTGVSPLHF	TGTGCCACCAGCAAGCATAAAACAGGGGTTTCACCCCTCCACTTT
TRBV24-1	TRBJ1-4	13	-	-	CATSDVYNEKLFF	TGTGCCACCAGTGACGTTTATAATGAAAAACTGTTTTTT
TRBV2	TRBJ2-2	16	TRBD2	once	CASGGWLAGDTGELFF	TGTGCCAGCGGGGGGTGGCTAGCGGGAGACACCGGGGAGCTGTTTTTT
TRBV2	TRBJ1-1	14	TRBD1	-	CASRRDRGYAEAFF	TGTGCCAGCAGGAGGGACAGGGGATACGCTGAAGCTTTCTTT
TRBV7-2	TRBJ1-3	16	-	-	CASSFSGSLSGNTIYF	TGTGCCAGCAGCTTTTCCGGGTCCCTCTCTGGAAACACCATATATTTT
TRBV6-1	TRBJ2-1	13	-	-	CASSEGLGGEQFF	TGTGCCAGCAGTGAGGGCTTGGGGGGTGAGCAGTTCTTC
TRBV6-5	TRBJ1-5	15	TRBD1	-	CASSSTGAENQPQHF	TGTGCCAGCAGTTCGACAGGGGCAGAAAATCAGCCCCAGCATTTT
TRBV6-4	TRBJ2-3	15	TRBD2	-	CASSFSGGATDTQYF	TGTGCCAGCAGTTTTAGCGGGGGGGCCACAGATACGCAGTATTTT
TRBV24-1	TRBJ2-7	13	-	-	CATSDTLQGRKYF	TGTGCCACCAGTGATACCCTACAGGGAAGAAAGTACTTC